Listed below are T cell receptor beta chains from one sample, sequenced in a study of T cell responses to AZD1222 COVID-19 vaccine. TCRdb's table, derived via immunoSEQ multiplex PCR, lists solely in-frame clones and lacks some. The table has 65,000 to 80,000 clones, roughly 85% seen once. This specimen consisted of peripheral blood, obtained 28 days after the second AZD1222 dose. The source of these receptors is an adult who received the AZD1222 COVID-19 vaccine. Each CDR3 is given with its conserved first and last residue. A D gene is named only where the DNA matches it firmly. Size is omitted from some rows. Given values are once, few, many or a class for expanded clones.

d_call j_call v_call clone_size cdr3_nt cdr3_aa
TRBD2 TRBJ2-1 TRBV24-1 NA TGTGCCACCAGTGATTGGGGACTAGGTGGACTAGATGAGCAGTTCTTC CATSDWGLGGLDEQFF
NA TRBJ1-1 TRBV12-3/TRBV12-4 NA TGTGCCAGCAGTCCGGGACAAGAAGCTTTCTTT CASSPGQEAFF
NA TRBJ1-3 TRBV19 NA TGTGCCAGTAGTGGCCTCTCTGGAAACACCATATATTTT CASSGLSGNTIYF
TRBD1 TRBJ2-1 TRBV5-1 NA TGCGCCAGCAGCTTGGCCGGGACAGGGTTTAAGCATGAGCAGTTCTTC CASSLAGTGFKHEQFF
TRBD1 TRBJ1-3 TRBV7-6 NA TGTGCCAGCAGCTCGGTACAGGGGAGGATTAGTGGAAACACCATATATTTT CASSSVQGRISGNTIYF
NA TRBJ1-6 TRBV7-2 NA TGTGCCAGCAGCTTATTCGGGTTAGGGACGAATTCACCCCTCCACTTT CASSLFGLGTNSPLHF
NA TRBJ2-5 TRBV19 NA TGTGCCAGTAGCCGCAACAGGGCCCGGGAGACCCAGTACTTC CASSRNRARETQYF
NA TRBJ2-1 TRBV27 once TGTGCCAGCAGACAGGACGGGAGAAGAGGGCGGGAAGGTCTCAATGAGCAGTTCTTC CASRQDGRRGREGLNEQFF
TRBD1 TRBJ2-1 TRBV19 NA TGTGCCAGTAGAATGACAGGGAATGAGCAGTTCTTC CASRMTGNEQFF
NA TRBJ1-2 TRBV12-3/TRBV12-4 NA TGTGCCAGCAGTTTAGGGGGGAACTATGGCTACACCTTC CASSLGGNYGYTF
TRBD1 TRBJ2-6 TRBV29-1 NA TGCAGCGCAGGGGGTAGCACTGGGGCCAACGTCCTGACTTTC CSAGGSTGANVLTF
NA TRBJ2-7 TRBV4-3 NA TGCGCCAGCAGCCAAGATCTAGGATCCTACGAGCAGTACTTC CASSQDLGSYEQYF
TRBD1 TRBJ1-1 TRBV19 NA TGTGCCAGTAGTATAGGACAGGGGATCACTGAAGCTTTCTTT CASSIGQGITEAFF
TRBD1 TRBJ2-7 TRBV28 NA TGTGCCAGCAGCCAACCACCGGGACAGGACCTCTCCTACGAGCAGTACTTC CASSQPPGQDLSYEQYF
NA TRBJ1-6 TRBV7-3 NA TGTGCCAGCAGCCCCATGAGGGGTTCACCCCTCCACTTT CASSPMRGSPLHF
NA TRBJ1-2 TRBV28 once TGTGCCAGCAGTTCACACCAGGGGAAAGCTAGCTATGGCTACACCTTC CASSSHQGKASYGYTF
TRBD2 TRBJ2-7 TRBV11-2 NA TGTGCCAGCGGGATGGGGCGGGAGAGGTCCTACGAGCAGTACTTC CASGMGRERSYEQYF
NA TRBJ1-1 TRBV29-1 NA TGCAGCGTTGTGCGGGGGAGGAACACTGAAGCTTTCTTT CSVVRGRNTEAFF
NA TRBJ1-2 TRBV5-6 NA TGTGCCAGCAGCGGAACAGGGAGGGATGGCTACACCTTC CASSGTGRDGYTF
TRBD2 TRBJ2-7 TRBV27 NA TGTGCCAGCAGTTTAGCGGCCAGCCGGACTAGCGGCTACGAGCAGTACTTC CASSLAASRTSGYEQYF
NA TRBJ2-1 TRBV5-1 once TGCGCCAGCAGCACGGAGATTGGCGGGCCTTACAATGAGCAGTTCTTC CASSTEIGGPYNEQFF
TRBD2 TRBJ2-1 TRBV19 NA TGTGCCAGTAGTCCGGTCCCGGGACTAGCGGGACGCAATGAGCAGTTCTTC CASSPVPGLAGRNEQFF
TRBD1 TRBJ1-1 TRBV5-1 NA TGCGCCAGCAGCTGGGACAGGGGAGGGTTGAACACTGAAGCTTTCTTT CASSWDRGGLNTEAFF
TRBD2 TRBJ2-1 TRBV9 NA TGTGCCAGCACCCCGGGAGCGCTAGCGGGACATGAGCAGTTCTTC CASTPGALAGHEQFF
TRBD1 TRBJ1-2 TRBV6-9 NA TGTGCCAGCAGTTACGGGACAGCGGATGGCTACACCTTC CASSYGTADGYTF
TRBD1 TRBJ2-7 TRBV9 NA TGTGCCAGCAGCGTAGGGGACAGAGCCTACGAGCAGTACTTC CASSVGDRAYEQYF
TRBD1 TRBJ2-5 TRBV14 NA TGTGCCAGCAGCCGGAAAAGGGGACAGGGGATGGAGACCCAGTACTTC CASSRKRGQGMETQYF
NA TRBJ1-5 TRBV28 NA TGTGCCAGCAGTTTAGGGGGGAGCAATCAGCCCCAGCATTTT CASSLGGSNQPQHF
TRBD1 TRBJ2-3 TRBV5-4 NA TGTGCCAGCAGCTTGGGTCAGGGGGTGGGCACAGATACGCAGTATTTT CASSLGQGVGTDTQYF
NA TRBJ1-1 TRBV5-4 NA TGTGCCAGCAGCTTGGCCGCAACAGGGAACACTGAAGCTTTCTTT CASSLAATGNTEAFF
NA TRBJ2-7 TRBV7-2 NA TGTGCCAGCAGCTTAGTCCCCGGACCCTACGAGCAGTACTTC CASSLVPGPYEQYF
NA TRBJ1-4 TRBV5-1 NA TGCGCCAGCAGCTTGGTTGGCAGGGTCGATGAAAAACTGTTTTTT CASSLVGRVDEKLFF
NA TRBJ2-2 TRBV24-1 NA TGTGCCACCAGTGATTCCCTGGGGCGGGGCACCGGGGAGCTGTTTTTT CATSDSLGRGTGELFF
NA TRBJ2-2 TRBV2 NA TGTGCCAGCACTCGAGGAAGGAACACCGGGGAGCTGTTTTTT CASTRGRNTGELFF
NA TRBJ1-2 TRBV4-1 NA TGCGCCAGCAGCCAAGAATCCGGGAGCCATGGCTACACCTTC CASSQESGSHGYTF
NA TRBJ1-2 TRBV5-8 few TGTGCCAGCAGCTTCGGACTGAATATGGACTATGGCTACACCTTC CASSFGLNMDYGYTF
NA TRBJ2-2 TRBV10-3 NA TGTGCCATCAGATGGCAGGGGAGTAGCGGGGAGCTGTTTTTT CAIRWQGSSGELFF
NA TRBJ1-1 TRBV18 NA TGTGCCAGCTCACCAGGTTCAGTGAACACTGAAGCTTTCTTT CASSPGSVNTEAFF
TRBD2 TRBJ2-7 TRBV7-9 NA TGTGCCAGCAGCTTTGGCAGGGGAGCGGGGGCCTACGAGCAGTACTTC CASSFGRGAGAYEQYF
TRBD2 TRBJ2-3 TRBV7-3 NA TGTGCCAGCAGCTTGGGACTAGCGGCCAATACGCAGTATTTT CASSLGLAANTQYF
NA TRBJ2-7 TRBV7-9 NA TGTGCCAGCAGCTTAGCGGTGAGCTACGAGCAGTACTTC CASSLAVSYEQYF
NA TRBJ1-1 TRBV4-1 NA TGCGCCAGCAGCCGCCGGACAGAGAACACTGAAGCTTTCTTT CASSRRTENTEAFF
NA TRBJ2-1 TRBV28 NA TGTGCCAGCAGTCCCCGGGGCGGGCAGTTCTTC CASSPRGGQFF
NA TRBJ1-2 TRBV30 NA TGTGCCTGGGAAGGAGGGGATGGCTACACCTTC CAWEGGDGYTF
TRBD2 TRBJ2-1 TRBV28 NA TGTGCCAGCAGTTTACCACGGGAGGTATACAATGAGCAGTTCTTC CASSLPREVYNEQFF
TRBD2 TRBJ2-3 TRBV4-3 NA TGCGCCAGCAGCCCAGTAGCGGGGAGCACAGATACGCAGTATTTT CASSPVAGSTDTQYF
TRBD2 TRBJ2-3 TRBV9 NA TGTGCCAGCAGCGTAGGGACTAGGGCCCGCACAGATACGCAGTATTTT CASSVGTRARTDTQYF
NA TRBJ1-1 TRBV14 once TGTGCCAGCAGCAAGTGGACAGTGAACACTGAAGCTTTCTTT CASSKWTVNTEAFF
TRBD2 TRBJ2-2 TRBV7-2 NA TGTGCCAGCAGCTTACTTCCTAGCGGGATAAACACCGGGGAGCTGTTTTTT CASSLLPSGINTGELFF